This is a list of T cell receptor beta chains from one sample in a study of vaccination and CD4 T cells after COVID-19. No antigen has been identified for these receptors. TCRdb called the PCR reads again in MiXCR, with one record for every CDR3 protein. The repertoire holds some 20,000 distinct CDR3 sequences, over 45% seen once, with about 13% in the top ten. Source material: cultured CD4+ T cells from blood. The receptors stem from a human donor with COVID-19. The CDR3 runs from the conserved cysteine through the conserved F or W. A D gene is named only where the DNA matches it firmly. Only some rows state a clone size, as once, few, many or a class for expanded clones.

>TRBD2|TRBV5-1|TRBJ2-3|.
TGCGCCAGCAGCAACCGAGCGGGGAAGGTAGCAGATACGCAGTATTTT
CASSNRAGKVADTQYF
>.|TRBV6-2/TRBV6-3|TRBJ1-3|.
TGTGCCAGCAGTTCGCCAGGAGTGGTCGTTCCGGGAAACACCATATATTTT
CASSSPGVVVPGNTIYF
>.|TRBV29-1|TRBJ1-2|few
TGCAGCGTCCTAAGGAGGGGCGCTGGTCGTGGCTACACCTTC
CSVLRRGAGRGYTF
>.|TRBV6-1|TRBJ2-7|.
TGTGCCAGCAGTCCGGGACGGATAAGCTCCTACGAGCAGTACTTC
CASSPGRISSYEQYF
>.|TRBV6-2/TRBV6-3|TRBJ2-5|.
TGTGCCAGCAGTCAAAATAGGGAGACCCAGTACTTC
CASSQNRETQYF
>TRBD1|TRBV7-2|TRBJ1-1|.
TGTGCCAGCAGCTTGGACAGGGGGCGGACTGAAGCTTTCTTT
CASSLDRGRTEAFF
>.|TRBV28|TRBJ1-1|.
TGTGCCATACAGGACAGTATGAACACTGAAGCTTTCTTT
CAIQDSMNTEAFF
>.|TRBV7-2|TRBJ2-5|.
TGTGCCAGCAGCCTCGTAGGCAGGGTTGAAGAGACCCAGTACTTC
CASSLVGRVEETQYF
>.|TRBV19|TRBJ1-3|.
TGTGCCAGTAGTATCCGCCCCCCAGGGGATACTGGAAACACCATATATTTT
CASSIRPPGDTGNTIYF
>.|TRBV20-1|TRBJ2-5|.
TGCAGTGTTCCAGGGGGGCAAGAGACCCAGTACTTC
CSVPGGQETQYF
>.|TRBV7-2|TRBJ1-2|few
TGTGCCAGCAGCTCCCGGGCGGGAGACGGCGGCTACACCTTC
CASSSRAGDGGYTF
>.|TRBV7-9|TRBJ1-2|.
TGTGCCAGCAGCTTAGCTGGCAACCAGAGGACCTATGGCTACACCTTC
CASSLAGNQRTYGYTF
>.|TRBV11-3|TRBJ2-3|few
TGTGCCAGCAGCTTAGGGTTGTTAGGGGGGAGGGACACAGATACGCAGTATTTT
CASSLGLLGGRDTDTQYF
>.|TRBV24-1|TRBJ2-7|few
TGTGCCACCAGTGACCCGACTCGTTACGAGCAGTACTTC
CATSDPTRYEQYF
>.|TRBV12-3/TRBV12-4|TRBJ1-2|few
TGTGCCAGCAGTTTTTCGGTGGTTCGGAACTATGGCTACACCTTC
CASSFSVVRNYGYTF
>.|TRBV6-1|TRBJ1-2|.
TGTGCCAGCAGTGAAGCCCGGTTGACGAACCTTAACTATGGCTACACCTTC
CASSEARLTNLNYGYTF
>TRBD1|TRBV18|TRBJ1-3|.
TGTGCCAGCTCACCTGGACAGGCAAACTCTGGAAACACCATATATTTT
CASSPGQANSGNTIYF
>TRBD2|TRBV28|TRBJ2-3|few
TGTGCCAGTACCTCCCTCGTAGGGACTAGCGGGGGGCAGCGCACAGATACGCAGTATTTT
CASTSLVGTSGGQRTDTQYF
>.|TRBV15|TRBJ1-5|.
TGTGCCACGGAGTCCCTAGGCGCAGCACGGCAGCCCCAGCATTTT
CATESLGAARQPQHF
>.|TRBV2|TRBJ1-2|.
TGTGCCAGCAGTGAGGTGGGGGTTCGGCGGATGTACGGCTACACCTTC
CASSEVGVRRMYGYTF
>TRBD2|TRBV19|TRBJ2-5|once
TGTGCCAGTAGTACGCAACCGGGACTAGCGGGAGAGACCCAGTACTTC
CASSTQPGLAGETQYF
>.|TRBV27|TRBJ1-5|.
TGTGCCAGCAGTTTTTATTCCAGGGCCGGCAATCAGCCCCAGCATTTT
CASSFYSRAGNQPQHF
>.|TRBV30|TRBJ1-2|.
TGTGCCTGGTTCAGGGCGGGGGCGTATGGCTACACCTTC
CAWFRAGAYGYTF
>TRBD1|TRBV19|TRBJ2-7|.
TGTGCCAGTGGGACAGGGGAGGGCGAGCAGTACTTC
CASGTGEGEQYF
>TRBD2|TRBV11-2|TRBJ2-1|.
TGTGCCAGCAGCTTCTTAGCGGGGGGGCCCCTCAATGAGCAGTTCTTC
CASSFLAGGPLNEQFF
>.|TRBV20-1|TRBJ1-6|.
TGCAGTGCTAGGACCAGGGAGGGAAATTCACCCCCCCACTTT
CSARTREGNSPPHF
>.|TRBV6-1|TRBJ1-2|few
TGTGCCAGCAGCCTCAACCCAGGGGTGTTGATGGACTATGGCTACACCTTC
CASSLNPGVLMDYGYTF
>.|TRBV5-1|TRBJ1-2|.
TGCGCCAGCAGCTTAGACGGGGCCTTTAACTATGGCTACACCTTC
CASSLDGAFNYGYTF
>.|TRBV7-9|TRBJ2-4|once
TGTGCCAGCAGCTCGTCTAGAGGGGTCAGCAGAAACATTCAGTACTTC
CASSSSRGVSRNIQYF
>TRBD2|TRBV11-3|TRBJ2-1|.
TGTGCCAGCAGCTCCCGACTAGCGGCTATGATCAATGAGCAGTTCTTC
CASSSRLAAMINEQFF
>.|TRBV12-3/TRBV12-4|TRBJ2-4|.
TGTGCCAGCGGCAGGGGGGGAAACATTCAGTACTTC
CASGRGGNIQYF
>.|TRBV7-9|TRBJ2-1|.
TGTGCCAGCAGCTTAGGCAGGCAGGGACCCTACAATGAGCAGTTCTTC
CASSLGRQGPYNEQFF
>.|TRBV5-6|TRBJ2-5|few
TGTGCCAGCAGCGTCGGAGAGACCCAGTACTTC
CASSVGETQYF
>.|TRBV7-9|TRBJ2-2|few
TGTGCCAGCAGCTCCGGGGAGCTGTTTTTT
CASSSGELFF
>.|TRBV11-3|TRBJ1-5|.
TGTGCCAGCAGCCTGGACCTGGATCAGCCCCAGCATTTT
CASSLDLDQPQHF
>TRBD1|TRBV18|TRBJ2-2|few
TGTGCCAGCTCGCAGGGACAGACCACCGGGGAGCTGTTTTTT
CASSQGQTTGELFF
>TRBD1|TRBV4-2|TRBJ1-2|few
TGTGCCAGCAGCCAAGATCTCGGGCAGGGGGGTGGCTACACCTTC
CASSQDLGQGGGYTF
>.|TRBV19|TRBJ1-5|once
TGTGCCAGTAGTATAGGTCAGGTTTATCAGCCCCAGCATTTT
CASSIGQVYQPQHF
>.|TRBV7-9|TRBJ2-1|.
TGTGCCAGCAGCCCCCGGGACCCCCGTACTGAGCAGTTCTTC
CASSPRDPRTEQFF
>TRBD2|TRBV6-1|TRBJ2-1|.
TGTGCCAGCAGACTAGCGGGGGGGCCCCACAATGAGCAGTTCTTC
CASRLAGGPHNEQFF
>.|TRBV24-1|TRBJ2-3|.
TGTGCCACCAGTGACCCAACGAACCTCGGGGTAGATACGCAGTATTTT
CATSDPTNLGVDTQYF
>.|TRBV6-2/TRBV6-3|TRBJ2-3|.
TGTGCCAGCAGGCGAGGGGGACTTCCGACAGATACGCAGTATTTT
CASRRGGLPTDTQYF
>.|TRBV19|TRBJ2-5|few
TGTGCCAGTAGTTCCACCTGGATTCAAGAGACCCAGTACTTC
CASSSTWIQETQYF
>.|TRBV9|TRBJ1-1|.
TGTGCCAGCAGCGTAGTTGGGCCTGGGGCTGAAGCTTTCTTT
CASSVVGPGAEAFF
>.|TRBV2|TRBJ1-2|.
TGTGCCAGCAGTGCGGAAGATAACTATGGCTACACCTTC
CASSAEDNYGYTF
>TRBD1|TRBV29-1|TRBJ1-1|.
TGCAGCGTCCAAGAGGGGGCAGGGTACGCTTTCTTT
CSVQEGAGYAFF
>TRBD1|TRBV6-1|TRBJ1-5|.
TGTGCCAGGACAGGACAGGGGAGAATCCTTAGCAATCAGCCCCAGCATTTT
CARTGQGRILSNQPQHF
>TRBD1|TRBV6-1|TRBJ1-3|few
TGTGCCAGCAGCCCGACAGGGGGGGACACCATATATTTT
CASSPTGGDTIYF
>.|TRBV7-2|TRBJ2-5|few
TGTGCCAGCAGCGTCGGTTTAGTCCCGTACCAAGAGACCCAGTACTTC
CASSVGLVPYQETQYF
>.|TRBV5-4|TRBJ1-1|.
TGTGCCAGCACCGGAGATCACACTGAAGCTTTCTTT
CASTGDHTEAFF
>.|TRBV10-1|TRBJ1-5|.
TGCGCCAGCAGTCCCGCGGGAGGTAATCAGCCCCAGCATTTT
CASSPAGGNQPQHF
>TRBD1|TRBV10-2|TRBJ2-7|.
TGCGCCAGCAGTGAGCGGACAGGGGGTCCTTACGAGCAGTACTTC
CASSERTGGPYEQYF
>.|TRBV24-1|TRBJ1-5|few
TGTGCCACCAGTGAGTCCACAGGGAATCAGCCCCAGCATTTT
CATSESTGNQPQHF
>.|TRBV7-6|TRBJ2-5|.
TGTGCCAGCAGCTTAGCCGGGGATGGGGGGGAGACCCAGTACTTC
CASSLAGDGGETQYF
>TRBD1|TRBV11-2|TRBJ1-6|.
TGTGCCAGCAGCCCTATCGACAGGGTTTCTTGGGGGTCACCCCTCCACTTT
CASSPIDRVSWGSPLHF
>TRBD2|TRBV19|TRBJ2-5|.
TGTGCCAGCGCGACTAGCGGGGGGCCCCAAGAGACCCAGTACTTC
CASATSGGPQETQYF
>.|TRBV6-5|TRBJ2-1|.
TGTGCCAGCAGTTACCAGACCAACAATGAGCAGTTCTTC
CASSYQTNNEQFF
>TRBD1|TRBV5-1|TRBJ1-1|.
TGCGCCAGCTTCCCGACAGGGGGGGTGAACACTGAAGCTTTCTTT
CASFPTGGVNTEAFF
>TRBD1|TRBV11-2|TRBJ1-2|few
TGTGCCAGCAGCTTAGGGAGGGACAGTCTTAGCTATGGCTACACCTTC
CASSLGRDSLSYGYTF
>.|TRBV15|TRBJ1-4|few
TGTGCCACCAGCAGAGATGACAGGTCTGATGAAAAACTGTTTTTT
CATSRDDRSDEKLFF